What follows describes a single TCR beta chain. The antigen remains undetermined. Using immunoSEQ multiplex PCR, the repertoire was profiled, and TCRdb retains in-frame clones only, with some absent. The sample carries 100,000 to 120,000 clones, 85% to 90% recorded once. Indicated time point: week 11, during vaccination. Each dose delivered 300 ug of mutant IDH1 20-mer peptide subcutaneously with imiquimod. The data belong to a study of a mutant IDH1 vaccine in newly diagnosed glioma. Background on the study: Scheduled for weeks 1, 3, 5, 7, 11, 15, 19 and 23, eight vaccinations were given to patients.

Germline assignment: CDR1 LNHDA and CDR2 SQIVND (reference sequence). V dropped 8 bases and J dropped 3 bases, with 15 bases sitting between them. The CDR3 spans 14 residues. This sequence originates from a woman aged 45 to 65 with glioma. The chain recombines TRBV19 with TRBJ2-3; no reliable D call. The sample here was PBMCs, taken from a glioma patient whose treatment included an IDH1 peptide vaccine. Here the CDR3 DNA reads TGTGCCAGTGCTAACCCGGCGCGGACAGATACGCAGTATTTT. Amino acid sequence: CASANPARTDTQYF.